The present TCR beta chain was sequenced within a study of OX40 agonist ivuxolimab in advanced cancers. V shed 1 base and J shed 7 bases, with 8 bases lying between them. The germline CDR1 and CDR2 sequences are SGHTA and FQGNSA. The CDR3 totals 14 residues. TCRdb's table, derived via immunoSEQ multiplex PCR, lists solely in-frame clones and lacks some. The sample has more than 75,000 clones; 84% are singletons. This receptor was taken from an adult with an advanced solid tumor such as melanoma, head and neck, liver or kidney cancer. Sample: CD4+ or CD8+ T cells sorted from blood, taken in a trial of the OX40 agonist ivuxolimab. The chain carries TRBV7-2 and TRBJ1-6; D is perhaps TRBD1 (5 bases). The CDR3 loop is CASSLVGPNSPLHF. The CDR3 nucleotides read TGTGCCAGCAGCTTAGTGGGACCAAATTCACCCCTCCACTTT.